This T cell receptor beta chain emerged from a study of T cells in localized non-small cell lung cancer. Study-level results: Maximal T cell clonality occurred in uninvolved adjacent lung, with tumor ranking below it. Heterogeneity is still possible, as just one tumor region was sequenced. Among the top 100 tumor clones, a median about 57 appeared in adjacent lung.

This clone turned up a few times. The antigen is not known. The CDR3 sequence is 13 residues long. V lost 5 bases, J lost 8 bases, and 14 bases lay in between. Germline V CDR1 and CDR2: SGDLS, YYNGEE. Data came from immunoSEQ multiplex PCR; TCRdb stores just in-frame clones and leaves some out. The profile covers 1,300 or so clones, with 36% appearing a single time and 10% to 15% taken by the ten largest. The V call is TRBV9, the J call TRBJ2-1; D is unresolved. The receptor was derived from a woman between 18 and 50 years old with stage I lung adenocarcinoma. Sequenced here: lung tumor tissue, sampled before any cancer treatment. The CDR3 protein is CASSSTGGYEQFF. As DNA, the CDR3 is TGTGCCAGCAGTTCGACCGGCGGCTATGAGCAGTTCTTC. Drawing the rest from reference TRBV9 and TRBJ2-1, the complete variable domain is DSGVTQTPKHLITATGQRVTLRCSPRSGDLSVYWYQQSLDQGLQFLIQYYNGEERAKGNILERFSAQQFPDLHSELNLSSLELGDSALYFCASSSTGGYEQFFGPGTRLTVL.